These T cell receptor beta chains were read from a single sample in a study of cytomegalovirus exposure and HLA in healthy donors. Assay: immunoSEQ multiplex PCR; the TCRdb copy retains only in-frame clones and omits some. The sample lists approximately 100,000 clones; over 8% were seen once. The sample comprised PBMCs. These receptors all come from a man between 50 and 59 years old in good health and CMV-seropositive. Each CDR3 is given with its conserved first and last residue. The D gene is left open where the match is weak. The size entry is marked missing in some rows and otherwise reads once, few, many or a size class.

>TRBV5-4|TRBJ1-4|.|16|.
TGTGCCAGCAGCTGGACGGGGGGCCCTCGTTCTTCAAAACTGTTTTTT
CASSWTGGPRSSKLFF
>TRBV5-1|TRBJ2-7|.|15|TRBD2
TGCGCCAGCAGCTCTGGGCGGGGGACTAGGACCGAGCAGTACTTC
CASSSGRGTRTEQYF
>TRBV16|TRBJ1-5|.|15|.
TGTGCCAGCAGCCAATCTGGCAGGGAGGAGAAGCCCCAGCATTTT
CASSQSGREEKPQHF
>TRBV5-1|TRBJ2-3|.|13|.
TGCGCCAGCAGCGTCCCTAGCACAGATACGCAGTATTTT
CASSVPSTDTQYF
>TRBV7-8|TRBJ2-3|few|15|TRBD1
TGTGCCAGCAGCCCCCGGACAGGGGATTCTCTTACGCAGTATTTT
CASSPRTGDSLTQYF
>TRBV19|TRBJ1-2|few|14|TRBD1
TGTGCCAGTAGAATACAGGGGACCAACTATGGCTACACCTTC
CASRIQGTNYGYTF
>TRBV9|TRBJ2-2|.|16|TRBD2
TGTGCCAGCAGCGTTGCTAGCGGGGCGAACACCGGGGAGCTGTTTTTT
CASSVASGANTGELFF
>TRBV7-9|TRBJ2-1|few|14|.
TGTGCCAGCACCTCCTGGGGAGGCGGAGGGGAGCAGTTCTTC
CASTSWGGGGEQFF
>TRBV4-1|TRBJ1-3|few|17|.
TGCGCCAGCAGCCAAGATTGGGCGACAGGATCTGGAAACACCATATATTTT
CASSQDWATGSGNTIYF
>TRBV7-2|TRBJ1-2|few|13|.
TGTGCCAGCAGCTTAGCGGGGGCCAGAGGCTACACCTTC
CASSLAGARGYTF
>TRBV11-2|TRBJ2-7|few|14|TRBD1
TGTGCCAGCAGCTTCGGCAGGGGGCGGTTCGAGCAGTACTTC
CASSFGRGRFEQYF
>TRBV6-5|TRBJ2-5|few|14|TRBD1
TGTGCCAGCAGCCGGGGACAGGCACAAGAGACCCAGTACTTC
CASSRGQAQETQYF
>TRBV30|TRBJ2-7|.|12|.
TGTGCCTGGGGACACCGCTCCTACGAGCAGTACTTC
CAWGHRSYEQYF
>TRBV7-2|TRBJ2-3|few|14|.
TGTGCCAGCAGCTTAGCGCTCGGGGCAGATACGCAGTATTTT
CASSLALGADTQYF
>TRBV9|TRBJ1-6|few|15|.
TGTGCCAGCAGCGTAGGGGAGTATGGCAGATCACCCCTCCACTTT
CASSVGEYGRSPLHF
>TRBV4-1|TRBJ1-5|.|16|.
TGCGCCAGCAGCCAAGATCGGGGGGATAGCAATCAGCCCCAGCATTTT
CASSQDRGDSNQPQHF
>TRBV7-2|TRBJ2-1|few|13|.
.
CASSREWGQGTFF
>TRBV6-5|TRBJ2-7|.|16|.
TGTGCCAGCAGTTATGGCCTCGCGCGGAGCTCCTACGAGCAGTACTTC
CASSYGLARSSYEQYF
>TRBV4-1|TRBJ2-7|few|15|TRBD1
TGCGCCAGCAGCCAAGGGACAGGGAGCTCCTACGAGCAGTACTTC
CASSQGTGSSYEQYF
>TRBV18|TRBJ1-1|few|15|.
TGTGCCAGCTCACCGGGGGGTACAGGATTCACTGAAGCTTTCTTT
CASSPGGTGFTEAFF
>TRBV27|TRBJ1-5|.|17|.
TGTGCCAGCAGTTTGGCGTCAGGGGTAGGGGGCAATCAGCCCCAGCATTTT
CASSLASGVGGNQPQHF
>TRBV30|TRBJ1-6|few|12|TRBD1
TGTGCCTGGACTGAACAGGGGACACCCCTCCACTTT
CAWTEQGTPLHF
>TRBV7-9|TRBJ2-1|few|14|.
TGTGCCAGCAGCTTAACTAGCTATTACAATGAGCAGTTCTTC
CASSLTSYYNEQFF
>TRBV5-6|TRBJ2-3|few|18|.
TGTGCCAGCAGCTTGGCCCACTATGCAAAAGCAGGGACAGATACGCAGTATTTT
CASSLAHYAKAGTDTQYF
>TRBV2|TRBJ1-1|.|15|.
TGTGCCAGCAGTGAAAGGGGGGGGCGAAGGACTGAAGCTTTCTTT
CASSERGGRRTEAFF
>TRBV5-1|TRBJ1-1|.|15|.
TGCGCCAGCAGCTTGATGCAGGGAGGTATCTCTGAAGCTTTCTTT
CASSLMQGGISEAFF
>TRBV29-1|TRBJ2-7|.|13|.
TGCAGCGTTTGTACCCCGAACACCTACGAGCAGTACTTC
CSVCTPNTYEQYF
>TRBV7-2|TRBJ2-5|.|15|.
TGTGCCAGCAGCCCGCGACTCGACTTGGTCGAGACCCAGTACTTC
CASSPRLDLVETQYF
>TRBV6-1|TRBJ2-2|.|15|TRBD2
TGTGCCAGCAGTGGGACTAGCGGGAGTCCCGGGGAGCTGTTTTTT
CASSGTSGSPGELFF
>TRBV1|TRBJ1-2|.|15|.
TGCACCGCATCCATGTTTCAGGGGACTAACTATGGCTACACCTTC
CTASMFQGTNYGYTF
>TRBV9|TRBJ2-2|.|12|.
TGTGCCAGCAGCTTAAACACCGGGGAGCTGTTTTTT
CASSLNTGELFF
>TRBV27|TRBJ2-7|few|13|TRBD1
TGTGCCAGCAGTGCAGCGGACAGGGACGAGCAGTACTTC
CASSAADRDEQYF
>TRBV14|TRBJ2-3|.|15|TRBD2
TGTGCCAGCAGCCAAGTCCTAGCGGGCACAGATACGCAGTATTTT
CASSQVLAGTDTQYF
>TRBV28|TRBJ1-2|.|14|TRBD1
TGTGCCAGCACCGAAGGGGCAGGGGGGTATGGCTACACCTTC
CASTEGAGGYGYTF
>TRBV28|TRBJ1-2|few|15|.
TGTGCCAGCAGTTCTGTGACAGCAGAACGCTATGGCTACACCTTC
CASSSVTAERYGYTF
>TRBV6-5|TRBJ2-2|few|12|.
TGTGCCAGCAGTTACAGCTGGGGGGAGCTGTTTTTT
CASSYSWGELFF
>TRBV5-6|TRBJ2-1|.|17|TRBD2
TGTGCCAGCAGCTACCTCGGACTAGCGGGAGGGCAAAATGAGCAGTTCTTC
CASSYLGLAGGQNEQFF
>TRBV11-1|TRBJ1-2|few|13|.
TGTGCCAGCAGCGCACTAGGGAACTATGGCTACACCTTC
CASSALGNYGYTF
>TRBV30|TRBJ1-1|few|14|.
TGTGCCTGGAGTGTACCCCCGGGGAACACTGAAGCTTTCTTT
CAWSVPPGNTEAFF
>TRBV27|TRBJ2-5|.|16|TRBD1
TGTGCCAGCAGTCCGCCCTGGGGACAGGGACAAGAGACCCAGTACTTC
CASSPPWGQGQETQYF
>TRBV29-1|TRBJ2-7|few|14|TRBD2
TGCAGCGCCCTGACTAGCGGGAGTGTATACGAGCAGTACTTC
CSALTSGSVYEQYF
>TRBV18|TRBJ2-7|few|13|TRBD1
TGTGCCAGCTCGAGAGACAGGGGACACGAGCAGTACTTC
CASSRDRGHEQYF
>TRBV18|TRBJ2-7|once|16|TRBD2
TGTGCCAGCTCACCGTACGGACTAGCGGGCTCCTACGAGCAGTACTTC
CASSPYGLAGSYEQYF
>TRBV7-3|TRBJ1-1|few|15|.
TGTGCCAGCAGCTTAACAAGAGCGGGGAACACTGAAGCTTTCTTT
CASSLTRAGNTEAFF
>TRBV14|TRBJ2-3|.|15|TRBD2
TGTGCCAGCAGCCAAAGACTAGCGGTCACAGATACGCAGTATTTT
CASSQRLAVTDTQYF
>TRBV6-5|TRBJ1-1|few|14|.
TGTGCCAGCAGCTCCGGGAGGTTGAGCACTGAAGCTTTCTTT
CASSSGRLSTEAFF
>TRBV4-3|TRBJ2-1|.|15|.
TGCGCCAGCAGCCAATCGGACAGCACCTACAATGAGCAGTTCTTC
CASSQSDSTYNEQFF
>TRBV5-1|TRBJ1-4|.|15|.
TGCGCCAGCAGCTCAACGGGTTTGGAGGCTGAAAAACTGTTTTTT
CASSSTGLEAEKLFF
>TRBV5-4|TRBJ2-1|few|15|TRBD1
TGTGCCAGCAGCCCGCCGGGACAGCTAAACAATGAGCAGTTCTTC
CASSPPGQLNNEQFF
>TRBV28|TRBJ1-2|many|12|.
TGTGCCAGCAGTTTACTAGCACAGGGCTACACCTTC
CASSLLAQGYTF
>TRBV2|TRBJ1-5|.|15|.
TGTGCCAGCAGTAGGGACACCAATAGCAATCAGCCCCAGCATTTT
CASSRDTNSNQPQHF
>TRBV10-3|TRBJ1-1|few|14|.
TGTGCCATCAGTGAGTCGACCGGGAGGACTGAAGCTTTCTTT
CAISESTGRTEAFF
>TRBV30|TRBJ2-1|few|13|.
TGTGCCTGGAGCCAGGGGTCCTACAATGAGCAGTTCTTC
CAWSQGSYNEQFF
>TRBV28|TRBJ1-4|few|14|TRBD1
TGTGCCAGCAGTTTGCAGGGGGCGGCTGGAAAACTGTTTTTT
CASSLQGAAGKLFF
>TRBV25-1|TRBJ2-1|.|15|TRBD2
TGTGCCAGCAGTGACCCAGCGGGAGGGCCCACAAGCTTGATCTTC
CASSDPAGGPTSLIF
>TRBV5-1|TRBJ2-1|many|15|TRBD2
TGCGCCAGCAGCTTGGGTGGGACTAACTACAATGAGCAGTTCTTC
CASSLGGTNYNEQFF
>TRBV30|TRBJ2-7|few|14|.
TGTGCCTGGAGGGCGCAGGTTGACCGATCCAAGCAGTACTTC
CAWRAQVDRSKQYF
>TRBV30|TRBJ2-7|.|13|.
TGTGCCTGGAGTGTTCAAACAGGGAGCGAGCAGTACTTC
CAWSVQTGSEQYF
>TRBV7-2|TRBJ1-2|few|18|.
TGTGCCAGCAGCTTATACCCGGAGACAGGCCCCCGTAACTATGGCTACACCTTC
CASSLYPETGPRNYGYTF